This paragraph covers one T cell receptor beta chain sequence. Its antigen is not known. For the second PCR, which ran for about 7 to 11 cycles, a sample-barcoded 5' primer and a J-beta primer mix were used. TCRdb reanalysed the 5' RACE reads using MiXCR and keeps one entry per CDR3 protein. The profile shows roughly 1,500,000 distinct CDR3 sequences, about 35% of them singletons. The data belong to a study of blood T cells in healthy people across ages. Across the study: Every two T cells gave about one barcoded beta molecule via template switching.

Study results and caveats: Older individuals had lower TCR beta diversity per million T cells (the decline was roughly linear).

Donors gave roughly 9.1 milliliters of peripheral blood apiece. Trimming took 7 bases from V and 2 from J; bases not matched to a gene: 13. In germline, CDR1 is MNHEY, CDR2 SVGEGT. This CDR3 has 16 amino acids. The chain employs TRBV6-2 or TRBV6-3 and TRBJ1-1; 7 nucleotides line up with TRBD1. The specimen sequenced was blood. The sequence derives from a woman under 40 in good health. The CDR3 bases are TGTGCCAGCATTGAACTGGCGGGACAGCGCAACACTGAAGCTTTCTTT. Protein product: CASIELAGQRNTEAFF.